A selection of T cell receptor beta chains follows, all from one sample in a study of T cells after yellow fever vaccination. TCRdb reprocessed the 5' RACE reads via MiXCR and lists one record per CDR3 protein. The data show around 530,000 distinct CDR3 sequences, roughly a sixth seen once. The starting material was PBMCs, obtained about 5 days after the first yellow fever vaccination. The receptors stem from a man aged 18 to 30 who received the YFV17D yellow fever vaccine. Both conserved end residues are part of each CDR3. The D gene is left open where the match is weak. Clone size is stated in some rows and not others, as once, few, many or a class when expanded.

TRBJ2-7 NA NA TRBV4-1 CASSQGSGRGGNEQYF TGCGCCAGCAGCCAAGGATCGGGGCGGGGTGGGAACGAGCAGTACTTC
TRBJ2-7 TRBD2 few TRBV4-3 CASSQWEGSYEQYF TGCGCCAGCAGCCAATGGGAGGGGTCCTACGAGCAGTACTTC
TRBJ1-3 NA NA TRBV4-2 CASSQDLSSGNTIYF TGTGCCAGCAGCCAAGATCTCAGCTCTGGAAACACCATATATTTT
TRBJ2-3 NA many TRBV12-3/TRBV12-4 CASSLLGEADTQYF TGTGCCAGCAGTCTCCTTGGAGAGGCAGATACGCAGTATTTT
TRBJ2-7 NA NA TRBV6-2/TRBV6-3 CASRETSRWGYEQYF TGTGCCAGCAGAGAAACCTCCAGGTGGGGCTACGAGCAGTACTTC
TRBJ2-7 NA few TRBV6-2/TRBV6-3 CASSPDIAYEQYF TGTGCCAGCAGTCCCGACATAGCCTACGAGCAGTACTTC
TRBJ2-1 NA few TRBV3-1 CASSQESRHQFF TGTGCCAGCAGCCAAGAGTCGAGACATCAGTTCTTC
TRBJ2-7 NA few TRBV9 CASSVEGWGGYEQYF TGTGCCAGCAGCGTAGAAGGGTGGGGAGGCTACGAGCAGTACTTC
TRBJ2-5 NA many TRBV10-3 CAITQELQETQYF TGTGCCATCACGCAGGAGCTCCAAGAGACCCAGTACTTC
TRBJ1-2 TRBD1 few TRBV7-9 CASSFGTGSANYGYTF TGTGCCAGCAGCTTTGGGACAGGGTCAGCTAACTATGGCTACACCTTC
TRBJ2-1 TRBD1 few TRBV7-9 CASSPGQGTINEQFF TGTGCCAGCAGCCCTGGACAGGGGACGATCAATGAGCAGTTCTTC
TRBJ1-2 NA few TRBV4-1 CASSQMLHQPRQAYYGYTF TGCGCCAGCAGCCAAATGCTCCATCAGCCGAGACAGGCCTACTATGGCTACACCTTC
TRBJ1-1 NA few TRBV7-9 CASSSGLTNTEAFF TGTGCCAGCAGCTCAGGACTTACGAACACTGAAGCTTTCTTT
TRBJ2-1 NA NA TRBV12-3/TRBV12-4 CASSLAGGPVEQFF TGTGCCAGCAGTTTAGCGGGGGGGCCGGTTGAGCAGTTCTTC
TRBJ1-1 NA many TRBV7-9 CASSVGRAITEAFF TGTGCCAGCAGCGTGGGCAGGGCGATTACTGAAGCTTTCTTT
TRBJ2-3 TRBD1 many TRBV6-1 CASSSPWDRPSTDTQYF TGTGCCAGCTCAAGCCCCTGGGACAGGCCTAGCACAGATACGCAGTATTTT
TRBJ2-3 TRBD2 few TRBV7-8 CASSLTSGVPDTQYF TGTGCCAGCAGCTTGACGAGCGGGGTCCCAGATACGCAGTATTTT
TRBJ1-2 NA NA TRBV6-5 CASGGRGRVEGSNYGYTF TGTGCCAGCGGGGGAAGAGGGAGAGTCGAAGGTTCGAACTATGGCTACACCTTC
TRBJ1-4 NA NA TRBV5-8 CASSRPGEKLFF TGTGCCAGCAGCCGGCCAGGGGAAAAACTGTTTTTT
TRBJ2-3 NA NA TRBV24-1 CATSDGPKDTQYF TGTGCCACCAGTGATGGACCAAAGGATACGCAGTATTTT
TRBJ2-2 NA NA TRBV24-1 CATSDLRANTGELFF TGTGCCACCAGTGATTTGCGGGCGAACACCGGGGAGCTGTTTTTT
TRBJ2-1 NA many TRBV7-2 CASSLGPYNEQFF TGTGCCAGCAGCTTAGGACCATACAATGAGCAGTTCTTC
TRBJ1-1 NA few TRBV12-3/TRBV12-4 CASTRRTANTEAFF TGTGCCAGCACCCGGCGAACGGCGAACACTGAAGCTTTCTTT
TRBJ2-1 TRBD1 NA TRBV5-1 CASVTGQGFYNEQFF TGCGCCAGCGTTACCGGACAGGGATTTTACAATGAGCAGTTCTTC
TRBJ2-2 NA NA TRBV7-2 CAIGLGILSGELFF TGTGCCATCGGCCTTGGGATCCTCAGCGGGGAGCTGTTTTTT
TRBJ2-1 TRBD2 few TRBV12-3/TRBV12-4 CASTRGGRYNEQFF TGTGCCAGCACCCGGGGGGGCCGTTACAATGAGCAGTTCTTC
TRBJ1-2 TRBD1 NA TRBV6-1 CASRAGQANNYGYTF TGTGCCAGCAGGGCTGGACAGGCGAATAACTATGGCTACACCTTC
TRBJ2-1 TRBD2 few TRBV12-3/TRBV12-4 CASSMGLAGGNEQFF TGTGCCAGCAGTATGGGACTAGCGGGGGGGAATGAGCAGTTCTTC
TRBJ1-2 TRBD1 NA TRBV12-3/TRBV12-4 CASSNPDRAYGYTF TGTGCCAGCAGCAATCCGGACAGGGCGTATGGCTACACCTTC
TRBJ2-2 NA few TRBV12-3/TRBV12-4 CASTHLTREQGTGELFF TGTGCCAGCACCCACTTGACCCGGGAGCAGGGGACCGGGGAGCTGTTTTTT
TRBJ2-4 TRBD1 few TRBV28 CASSLGFGQVENIQYF TGTGCCAGCAGTCTCGGATTCGGACAGGTGGAAAACATTCAGTACTTC
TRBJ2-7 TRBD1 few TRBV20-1 CSAGGQGSYEQYF TGCAGTGCTGGTGGACAGGGCTCCTACGAGCAGTACTTC
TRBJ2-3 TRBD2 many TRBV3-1 CASLAGGGDTQYF TGTGCCAGTCTAGCGGGGGGAGGAGATACGCAGTATTTT
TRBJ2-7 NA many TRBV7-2 CASSLNRDEQYF TGTGCCAGCAGCTTAAACAGGGACGAGCAGTACTTC
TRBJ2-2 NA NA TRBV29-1 CSVEEIANTGELFF TGCAGCGTTGAAGAGATCGCGAACACCGGGGAGCTGTTTTTT
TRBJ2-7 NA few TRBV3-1 CASSLHRDEQYF TGTGCCAGCAGCCTCCACAGGGACGAGCAGTACTTC
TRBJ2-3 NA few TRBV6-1 CASSEEDRRTDTQYF TGTGCCAGCAGTGAGGAGGACAGACGCACAGATACGCAGTATTTT
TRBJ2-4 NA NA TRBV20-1 CSAYRGSTAKNIQYF TGCAGTGCGTACCGGGGATCTACGGCCAAAAACATTCAGTACTTC
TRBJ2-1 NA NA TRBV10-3 CAISETFGQHLYNEQFF TGTGCCATCAGTGAGACCTTCGGACAGCATCTGTACAATGAGCAGTTCTTC
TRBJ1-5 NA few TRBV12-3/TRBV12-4 CASSLSGPSPQHF TGTGCCAGCAGTCTCTCAGGGCCTAGCCCCCAGCATTTT
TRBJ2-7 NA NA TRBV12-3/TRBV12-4 CASSLVQPAYEQYF TGTGCCAGCAGTTTAGTACAGCCCGCCTACGAGCAGTACTTC
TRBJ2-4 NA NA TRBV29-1 CSVEDLDRTLAKNIQYF TGCAGCGTTGAAGATCTCGACAGGACGCTAGCCAAAAACATTCAGTACTTC
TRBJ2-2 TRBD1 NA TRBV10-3 CAIRTGDTGELFF TGTGCCATAAGGACAGGGGACACCGGGGAGCTGTTTTTT
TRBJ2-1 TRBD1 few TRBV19 CASTGDRDGYNEQFF TGTGCCAGTACGGGGGACAGGGATGGCTACAATGAGCAGTTCTTC
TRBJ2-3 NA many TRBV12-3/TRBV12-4 CASSLLEGASTDTQYF TGTGCCAGCAGTTTGCTGGAGGGGGCCTCCACAGATACGCAGTATTTT
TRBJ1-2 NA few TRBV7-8 CASSLARDPSYGYTF TGTGCCAGCAGCTTAGCGCGCGATCCTTCCTATGGCTACACCTTC
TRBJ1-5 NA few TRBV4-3 CASSQGWGNQPQHF TGCGCCAGCAGCCAAGGCTGGGGCAATCAGCCCCAGCATTTT
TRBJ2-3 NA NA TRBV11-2 CASSLESEGVGNTDTQYF TGTGCCAGCAGCTTAGAGAGCGAGGGGGTTGGGAACACAGATACGCAGTATTTT
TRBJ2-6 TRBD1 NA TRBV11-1 CASSLLGRGLSGANVLTF TGTGCCAGCAGCCTGTTGGGCAGGGGGCTATCTGGGGCCAACGTCCTGACTTTC
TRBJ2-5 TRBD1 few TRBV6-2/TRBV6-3 CASSSGTGATQYF TGTGCCAGCAGTTCCGGGACAGGGGCCACCCAGTACTTC
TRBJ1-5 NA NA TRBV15 CATSRDQGWGPQHF TGTGCCACCAGCAGAGATCAGGGTTGGGGGCCCCAGCATTTT
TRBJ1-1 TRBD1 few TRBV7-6 CASSLDRGSGEAFF TGTGCCAGCAGCTTAGACAGGGGGTCGGGTGAAGCTTTCTTT
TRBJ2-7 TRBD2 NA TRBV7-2 CASSVAGGLGSYEQYF TGTGCCAGCAGCGTAGCGGGGGGGCTGGGTTCCTACGAGCAGTACTTC
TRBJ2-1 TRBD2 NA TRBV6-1 CASSAATSGGAGEQFF TGTGCCAGCAGTGCTGCTACTAGCGGGGGGGCGGGTGAGCAGTTCTTC
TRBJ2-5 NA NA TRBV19 CASRGPLDIEETQYF TGTGCCAGTAGAGGGCCACTAGACATCGAAGAGACCCAGTACTTC
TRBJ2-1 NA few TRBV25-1 CATKGGRNEQFF TGTGCCACCAAGGGGGGGCGGAATGAGCAGTTCTTC
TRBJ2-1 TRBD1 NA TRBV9 CASSFSTGGWNEQFF TGTGCCAGCAGCTTTTCGACAGGGGGCTGGAATGAGCAGTTCTTC
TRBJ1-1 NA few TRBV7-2 CASSLDAGAASFF TGTGCCAGCAGCTTAGATGCAGGGGCAGCATCTTTCTTT
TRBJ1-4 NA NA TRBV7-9 CASSLPGNDEKLFF TGTGCCAGCAGCTTACCTGGGAATGATGAAAAACTGTTTTTT
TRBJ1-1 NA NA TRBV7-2 CASSSQDRTEAFF TGTGCCAGCAGTTCTCAAGACAGGACTGAAGCTTTCTTT